A few counts support the clone carrying this T cell receptor beta chain. The sample belongs to a study of T-cell reconstitution after alpha-beta-depleted transplantation in children. The CDR3 runs to 14 residues. V lost 10 bases, J lost 5 bases, and 20 bases lay in between. Molecular barcoding with unique molecular identifiers was used for the TCRbeta library. TCRdb analysed the PCR reads with MiXCR anew, one entry per CDR3 protein. The table includes about 400,000 distinct CDR3 sequences, 20% detected once. The chain combines TRBV12-3 or TRBV12-4 with TRBJ1-2, with no clear D. This TCR was recovered from a human donor who donated a stem cell graft to a child with acute myeloid leukemia. This specimen consisted of PBMCs from the stem cell graft donor, obtained from the stem cell graft. The CDR3 reads CATSEVLRYYGYTF. CDR3 DNA sequence: TGTGCCACCTCTGAGGTCCTACGCTATTATGGCTACACCTTC.